Listed below are T cell receptor beta chains from one sample, sequenced in a study of control samples from healthy donors and cancer patients. Sequenced by immunoSEQ multiplex PCR; TCRdb stores in-frame clones only, minus some. The sample contains roughly 150,000 clones, roughly 90% of which appear only once. Material: blood. The source of these receptors is a young man in good health. Both conserved end residues are part of each CDR3. Fields, in order: clone size, J gene, V gene, D gene, CDR3 protein, CDR3 DNA. A D gene is named only where the DNA matches it firmly. Size is stated for part of the rows, as once, few or many counts, or as a class when the clone is expanded.

clone size: -; J gene: TRBJ2-4; V gene: TRBV7-2; D gene: -; CDR3 protein: CASKGGTKNIQYF; CDR3 DNA: TGTGCCAGCAAAGGAGGGACCAAAAACATTCAGTACTTC
clone size: -; J gene: TRBJ2-7; V gene: TRBV5-6; D gene: TRBD1; CDR3 protein: CASSYPGQGLFEQYF; CDR3 DNA: TGTGCCAGCAGCTACCCGGGACAGGGTCTCTTCGAGCAGTACTTC
clone size: -; J gene: TRBJ1-5; V gene: TRBV18; D gene: TRBD1; CDR3 protein: CASSPGQTNQPQHF; CDR3 DNA: TGTGCCAGCTCACCGGGACAGACCAATCAGCCCCAGCATTTT
clone size: -; J gene: TRBJ2-2; V gene: TRBV7-9; D gene: -; CDR3 protein: CASSLVQVNTGELFF; CDR3 DNA: TGTGCCAGCAGCTTAGTGCAGGTGAACACCGGGGAGCTGTTTTTT
clone size: once; J gene: TRBJ1-2; V gene: TRBV29-1; D gene: TRBD1; CDR3 protein: CSVEDQRGRSYGYTF; CDR3 DNA: TGCAGCGTTGAAGATCAGAGGGGGCGCAGCTATGGCTACACCTTC
clone size: -; J gene: TRBJ2-3; V gene: TRBV6-5; D gene: TRBD1; CDR3 protein: CASRRQGEWDTQYF; CDR3 DNA: TGTGCCAGCAGAAGACAGGGGGAGTGGGATACGCAGTATTTT
clone size: -; J gene: TRBJ2-7; V gene: TRBV4-1; D gene: -; CDR3 protein: CASSQEEGSEGYEQYF; CDR3 DNA: TGCGCCAGCAGCCAAGAAGAAGGGTCTGAGGGCTACGAGCAGTACTTC
clone size: -; J gene: TRBJ2-3; V gene: TRBV5-1; D gene: -; CDR3 protein: CASSTRGDTQYF; CDR3 DNA: TGCGCCAGCAGCACACGGGGAGATACGCAGTATTTT
clone size: -; J gene: TRBJ1-5; V gene: TRBV5-6; D gene: -; CDR3 protein: CASSLMGGNQPQHF; CDR3 DNA: TGTGCCAGCAGCTTGATGGGGGGCAATCAGCCCCAGCATTTT
clone size: -; J gene: TRBJ2-2; V gene: TRBV6-1; D gene: -; CDR3 protein: CASSERGGANTGELFF; CDR3 DNA: TGTGCCAGCAGTGAAAGGGGCGGGGCGAACACCGGGGAGCTGTTTTTT
clone size: few; J gene: TRBJ1-3; V gene: TRBV23-1; D gene: -; CDR3 protein: CASTRGSGNTIYF; CDR3 DNA: TGCGCCAGCACCCGTGGCTCTGGAAACACCATATATTTT
clone size: -; J gene: TRBJ2-1; V gene: TRBV5-8; D gene: -; CDR3 protein: CASRTTTGGNEQFF; CDR3 DNA: TGTGCCAGCAGAACCACGACTGGTGGCAATGAGCAGTTCTTC
clone size: -; J gene: TRBJ2-5; V gene: TRBV2; D gene: -; CDR3 protein: CASRGKQGGETQYF; CDR3 DNA: TGTGCCAGCAGGGGGAAACAGGGAGGAGAGACCCAGTACTTC
clone size: -; J gene: TRBJ1-5; V gene: TRBV30; D gene: -; CDR3 protein: CAWTPGGNQPQHF; CDR3 DNA: TGTGCCTGGACCCCGGGGGGTAATCAGCCCCAGCATTTT
clone size: -; J gene: TRBJ2-7; V gene: TRBV29-1; D gene: TRBD2; CDR3 protein: CSVEEKREREYEQYF; CDR3 DNA: TGCAGCGTTGAAGAGAAGCGGGAGCGAGAATACGAGCAGTACTTC
clone size: -; J gene: TRBJ2-1; V gene: TRBV4-3; D gene: TRBD1; CDR3 protein: CASSHTGQYFDEQFF; CDR3 DNA: TGCGCCAGCAGCCACACGGGACAGTATTTCGATGAGCAGTTCTTC
clone size: -; J gene: TRBJ1-1; V gene: TRBV9; D gene: TRBD1; CDR3 protein: CASSPTTGRTEAFF; CDR3 DNA: TGTGCCAGCAGCCCAACGACAGGGAGGACTGAAGCTTTCTTT
clone size: -; J gene: TRBJ2-3; V gene: TRBV13; D gene: TRBD2; CDR3 protein: CASSSPTGGNTQYF; CDR3 DNA: TGTGCCAGCAGCTCCCCAACGGGGGGGAATACGCAGTATTTT
clone size: -; J gene: TRBJ1-4; V gene: TRBV4-3; D gene: TRBD1; CDR3 protein: CASSQDRGTGTTATNEKLFF; CDR3 DNA: TGCGCCAGCAGCCAAGATAGAGGGACAGGAACGACTGCAACTAATGAAAAACTGTTTTTT
clone size: -; J gene: TRBJ2-7; V gene: TRBV7-9; D gene: -; CDR3 protein: CASSSDRLPPYEQYF; CDR3 DNA: TGTGCCAGCAGCTCGGACCGACTGCCACCCTACGAGCAGTACTTC
clone size: -; J gene: TRBJ1-3; V gene: TRBV5-1; D gene: TRBD1; CDR3 protein: CASSWRGQGSGNTIYF; CDR3 DNA: TGCGCCAGCAGCTGGAGGGGACAGGGTTCGGGAAACACCATATATTTT
clone size: -; J gene: TRBJ2-3; V gene: TRBV5-5; D gene: -; CDR3 protein: CASSLRGNPTDTQYF; CDR3 DNA: TGTGCCAGCAGCTTGAGGGGGAACCCCACAGATACGCAGTATTTT
clone size: -; J gene: TRBJ2-7; V gene: TRBV6-2/TRBV6-3; D gene: -; CDR3 protein: CASSYSGPVKQYF; CDR3 DNA: TGTGCCAGCAGTTACTCGGGCCCCGTAAAGCAGTACTTC
clone size: once; J gene: TRBJ2-5; V gene: TRBV5-4; D gene: -; CDR3 protein: CASSLARSAQGETQYF; CDR3 DNA: TGTGCCAGCAGCTTGGCCAGGTCAGCCCAGGGGGAGACCCAGTACTTC
clone size: -; J gene: TRBJ2-3; V gene: TRBV4-2; D gene: -; CDR3 protein: CASSQEGPTDTQYF; CDR3 DNA: TGTGCCAGCAGCCAAGAAGGGCCGACAGATACGCAGTATTTT
clone size: -; J gene: TRBJ1-6; V gene: TRBV19; D gene: -; CDR3 protein: CASSIHNSPLHF; CDR3 DNA: TGTGCCAGTAGTATCCATAATTCACCCCTCCACTTT
clone size: -; J gene: TRBJ2-1; V gene: TRBV11-3; D gene: TRBD2; CDR3 protein: CASSLGLAAEQFF; CDR3 DNA: TGTGCCAGCAGCTTAGGACTAGCGGCAGAGCAGTTCTTC
clone size: -; J gene: TRBJ1-1; V gene: TRBV2; D gene: -; CDR3 protein: CASSFQYMNTEAFF; CDR3 DNA: TGTGCCAGCAGTTTTCAATACATGAACACTGAAGCTTTCTTT
clone size: -; J gene: TRBJ2-1; V gene: TRBV5-1; D gene: TRBD2; CDR3 protein: CASSLGGLAGYNEQFF; CDR3 DNA: TGCGCCAGCAGCTTGGGGGGACTAGCGGGGTATAATGAGCAGTTCTTC
clone size: -; J gene: TRBJ2-1; V gene: TRBV7-3; D gene: -; CDR3 protein: CASSSAGPSSYNEQFF; CDR3 DNA: TGTGCCAGCAGTTCCGCGGGTCCGAGCTCCTACAATGAGCAGTTCTTC
clone size: -; J gene: TRBJ1-4; V gene: TRBV5-1; D gene: TRBD1; CDR3 protein: CASSLGTAVNEKLFF; CDR3 DNA: TGCGCCAGCAGCCTCGGGACAGCAGTAAATGAAAAACTGTTTTTT
clone size: -; J gene: TRBJ1-2; V gene: TRBV6-2/TRBV6-3; D gene: -; CDR3 protein: CASSLSAGRPAGYTF; CDR3 DNA: TGTGCCAGCAGTTTAAGCGCAGGGAGGCCGGCAGGCTACACCTTC
clone size: once; J gene: TRBJ2-7; V gene: TRBV13; D gene: -; CDR3 protein: CASSWRTQAGPVYEQYF; CDR3 DNA: TGTGCCAGCAGCTGGCGGACCCAGGCCGGCCCAGTCTACGAGCAGTACTTC
clone size: -; J gene: TRBJ1-5; V gene: TRBV19; D gene: -; CDR3 protein: CASSFPGVSQPQHF; CDR3 DNA: TGTGCCAGTAGTTTTCCGGGGGTGTCCCAGCCCCAGCATTTT
clone size: -; J gene: TRBJ2-5; V gene: TRBV2; D gene: TRBD1; CDR3 protein: CASRQGPGETQYF; CDR3 DNA: TGTGCCAGCAGACAGGGGCCAGGGGAGACCCAGTACTTC
clone size: -; J gene: TRBJ2-5; V gene: TRBV2; D gene: -; CDR3 protein: CASSGDSQETQYF; CDR3 DNA: TGTGCCAGCAGTGGCGACTCCCAAGAGACCCAGTACTTC
clone size: -; J gene: TRBJ1-5; V gene: TRBV6-6; D gene: -; CDR3 protein: CASSLGSNQPQHF; CDR3 DNA: TGTGCCAGCAGTCTCGGGAGCAATCAGCCCCAGCATTTT
clone size: -; J gene: TRBJ2-1; V gene: TRBV27; D gene: TRBD1; CDR3 protein: CASSFFPGGGVYNEQFF; CDR3 DNA: TGTGCCAGCAGTTTTTTTCCAGGGGGCGGAGTATACAATGAGCAGTTCTTC
clone size: -; J gene: TRBJ1-1; V gene: TRBV7-9; D gene: -; CDR3 protein: CASGSKVTEAFF; CDR3 DNA: TGTGCCAGTGGAAGTAAGGTCACTGAAGCTTTCTTT
clone size: -; J gene: TRBJ2-7; V gene: TRBV4-2; D gene: -; CDR3 protein: CASSQDLGTTTHYEQYF; CDR3 DNA: TGTGCCAGCAGCCAAGATTTGGGGACCACGACCCACTACGAGCAGTACTTC
clone size: -; J gene: TRBJ1-2; V gene: TRBV6-5; D gene: -; CDR3 protein: CASSYSSGGYGYTF; CDR3 DNA: TGTGCCAGCAGTTACTCGTCTGGAGGGTATGGCTACACCTTC
clone size: -; J gene: TRBJ2-1; V gene: TRBV25-1; D gene: TRBD2; CDR3 protein: CASSDGTSDEQFF; CDR3 DNA: TGTGCCAGCAGTGATGGGACTAGCGATGAGCAGTTCTTC